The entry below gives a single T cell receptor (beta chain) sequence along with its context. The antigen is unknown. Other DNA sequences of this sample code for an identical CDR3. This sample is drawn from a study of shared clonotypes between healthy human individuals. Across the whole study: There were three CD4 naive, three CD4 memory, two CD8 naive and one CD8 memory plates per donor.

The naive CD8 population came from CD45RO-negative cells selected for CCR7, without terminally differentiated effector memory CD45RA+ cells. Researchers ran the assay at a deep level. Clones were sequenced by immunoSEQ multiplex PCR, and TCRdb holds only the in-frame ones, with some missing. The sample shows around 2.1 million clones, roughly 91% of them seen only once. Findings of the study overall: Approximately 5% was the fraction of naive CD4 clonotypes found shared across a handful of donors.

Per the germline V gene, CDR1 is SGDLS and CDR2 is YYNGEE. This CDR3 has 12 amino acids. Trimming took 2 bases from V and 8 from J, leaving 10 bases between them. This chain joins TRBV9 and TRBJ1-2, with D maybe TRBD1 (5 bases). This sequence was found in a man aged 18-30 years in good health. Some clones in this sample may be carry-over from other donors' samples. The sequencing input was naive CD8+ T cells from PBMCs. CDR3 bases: TGTGCCAGCAGCGTCCAGGGAGGAGGCTACACCTTC. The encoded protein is CASSVQGGGYTF.